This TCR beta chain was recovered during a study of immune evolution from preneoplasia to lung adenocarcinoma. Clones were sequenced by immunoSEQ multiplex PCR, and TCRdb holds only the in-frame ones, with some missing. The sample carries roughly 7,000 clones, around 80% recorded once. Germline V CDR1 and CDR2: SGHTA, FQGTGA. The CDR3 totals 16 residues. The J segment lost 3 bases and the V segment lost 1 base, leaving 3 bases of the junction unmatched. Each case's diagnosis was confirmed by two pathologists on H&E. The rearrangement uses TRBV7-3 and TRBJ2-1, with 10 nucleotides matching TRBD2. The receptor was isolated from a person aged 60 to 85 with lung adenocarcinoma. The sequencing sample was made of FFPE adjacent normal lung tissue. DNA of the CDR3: TGTGCCAGCAGCTTAAAGGGACTAGCGAACTACAATGAGCAGTTCTTC. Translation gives CASSLKGLANYNEQFF.